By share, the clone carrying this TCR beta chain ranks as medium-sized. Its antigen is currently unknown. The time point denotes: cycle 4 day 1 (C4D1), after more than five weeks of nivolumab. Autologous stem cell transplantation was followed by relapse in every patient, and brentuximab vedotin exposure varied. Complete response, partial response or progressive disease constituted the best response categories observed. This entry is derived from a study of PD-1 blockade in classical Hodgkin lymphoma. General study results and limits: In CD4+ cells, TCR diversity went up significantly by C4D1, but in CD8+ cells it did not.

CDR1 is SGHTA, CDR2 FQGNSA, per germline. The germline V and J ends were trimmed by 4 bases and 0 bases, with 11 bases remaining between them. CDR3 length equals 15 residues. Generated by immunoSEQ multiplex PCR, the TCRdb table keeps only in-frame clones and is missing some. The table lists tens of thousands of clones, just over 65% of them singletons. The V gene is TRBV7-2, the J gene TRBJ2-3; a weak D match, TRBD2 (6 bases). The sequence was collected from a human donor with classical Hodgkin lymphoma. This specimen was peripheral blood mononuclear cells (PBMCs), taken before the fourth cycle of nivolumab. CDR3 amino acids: CASSSSGTSTDTQYF. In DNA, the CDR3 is TGTGCCAGCAGCTCATCCGGGACTAGCACAGATACGCAGTATTTT. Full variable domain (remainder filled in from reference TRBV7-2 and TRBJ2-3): GAGVSQSPSNKVTEKGKDVELRCDPISGHTALYWYRQSLGQGLEFLIYFQGNSAPDKSGLPSDRFSAERTGGSVSTLTIQRTQQEDSAVYLCASSSSGTSTDTQYFGPGTRLTVL.